A single sample gave rise to the 32 T cell receptor beta chains below, sequenced in a study of blood T cell repertoires in COVID-19 (dated by TCRdb to the early 2020s). The library came from the immunoSEQ multiplex PCR assay. TCRdb holds this immuneACCESS table with in-frame rearrangements only. Some clones are missing; in checked studies, unresolved V genes explain under half, and the rest has no known cause. The table for this sample lists about 83,000 clones; roughly 90% of them were counted only once. The ten biggest clones cover less than 3.5% of the sample. Material for sequencing was peripheral blood. The receptors were sampled from a woman aged 45-60 years with active or convalescent COVID-19.

The sample holds one count of this clone. V is TRBV30 and J is TRBJ2-5; 12 bases align to TRBD2. This CDR3 contains 17 residues. Trimming took 2 bases from V and 2 from J; bases not matched to a gene: 9. CDR1 and CDR2 from the germline V gene are GTSNPN and SVGIG (reference sequence). DNA for the CDR3: TGTGCCTGGAGTAGACTAGCGGGGGCCCTTAATCAAGAGACCCAGTACTTC. Protein product: CAWSRLAGALNQETQYF.

In its sample, this clone was seen once. J is TRBJ2-3 and V is TRBV4-3, with TRBD2 matching over 8 bases. Germline CDR1 LGHNA, CDR2 YSLEER. The CDR3 extends over 15 amino acids. V lost 0 bases and J lost 6; bases outside the gene matches: 5. The CDR3 region is CASSQDLSGGDTQYF. The CDR3 DNA reads as TGCGCCAGCAGCCAAGATTTATCGGGGGGGGATACGCAGTATTTT.

The chain employs TRBV11-3 and TRBJ1-3; weak D call: TRBD1 (5 bases). CDR3 length equals 14 residues. Trimming shortened V by 5 bases and J by 2 bases, and 10 bases separated the two germline ends. Germline values: CDR1 SGHNT, CDR2 YENEEA. CDR3 nucleotides: TGTGCCAGCAGCGCCGGGACTCCTGGAAACACCATATATTTT. This encodes CASSAGTPGNTIYF.

Here the CDR3 DNA reads TGCGCCAGCAGCCCCGGACTAGCGGGGGAGGCGCAGTATTTT. It yields the protein CASSPGLAGEAQYF. The chain has TRBV5-1 and TRBJ2-3, with 13 bases aligning to TRBD2. The V and J ends lost 4 bases and 10 bases, in that order; junction bases with no gene match: 6. Germline CDR1 reads SGHRS; CDR2 reads YFSETQ. The CDR3 totals 14 residues. The full variable domain, completed using reference TRBV5-1 and TRBJ2-3, is KAGVTQTPRYLIKTRGQQVTLSCSPISGHRSVSWYQQTPGQGLQFLFEYFSETQRNKGNFPGRFSGRQFSNSRSEMNVSTLELGDSALYLCASSPGLAGEAQYFGPGTRLTVL.

V usage is TRBV6-2 or TRBV6-3 and J usage is TRBJ2-7; 9 bases align to TRBD1. Trimming removed 5 bases from V and 4 bases from J; junction bases left unmatched: 6. This CDR3 is built from 14 residues. CDR1 is MNHEY and CDR2 is SVGEGT in the germline V gene. The CDR3 nucleotides read TGTGCCAGCAGTCCGACAGGGGGTTCTTACGAGCAGTACTTC. As protein: CASSPTGGSYEQYF.

V and J are TRBV24-1 and TRBJ2-1; 8 positions match TRBD2. Germline V CDR1 and CDR2: KGHDR, SFDVKD. There are 16 residues in the CDR3. V trimming: 3 bases; J trimming: 1 base; junction bases outside the gene matches: 4. The CDR3 bases are TGTGCCACCAGTGATCCCGGGGGGGGGTCCTACAATGAGCAGTTCTTC. It codes for CATSDPGGGSYNEQFF.

CDR3 in amino acids: CASSQHGQGGNYGYTF. In DNA form, the CDR3 reads TGTGCCAGCAGCCAACACGGACAGGGGGGGAACTATGGCTACACCTTC. This chain connects TRBV3-1 (or the pseudogene TRBV3-2) to TRBJ1-2; 10 positions match TRBD1. The trim removed 2 bases at V and 2 bases at J, leaving 5 bases unmatched. The CDR3 is made up of 16 amino acids. Germline V gene data show CDR1 as LGHDT and CDR2 as YNNKEL (reference sequence).

V is TRBV4-2 and J is TRBJ1-1; D is perhaps TRBD1 (5 bases). Trimming took off 0 bases at V and 3 bases at J, with 11 bases between the two ends. The CDR3 covers 15 residues. Per the germline V gene, CDR1 is LGHNA and CDR2 is YNFKEQ. The CDR3 spells CASSQDQGRDTEAFF. The CDR3 DNA is TGTGCCAGCAGCCAAGATCAGGGCAGGGACACTGAAGCTTTCTTT.

This chain joins TRBV5-1 and TRBJ1-4; TRBD1 is a possible D gene (5 bases). CDR1 and CDR2 (germline): SGHRS, YFSETQ. The CDR3 is 15 amino acids. Trimming left V 3 bases short and J 4 bases short, with 13 bases between. The CDR3: CASSSGPPGNEKLFF. The CDR3 DNA reads TGCGCCAGCAGCTCAGGGCCCCCGGGTAATGAAAAACTGTTTTTT. Looking up the rest from reference TRBV5-1 and TRBJ1-4 gives the full variable domain: KAGVTQTPRYLIKTRGQQVTLSCSPISGHRSVSWYQQTPGQGLQFLFEYFSETQRNKGNFPGRFSGRQFSNSRSEMNVSTLELGDSALYLCASSSGPPGNEKLFFGSGTQLSVL.

CDR3 nucleotide sequence: TGTGCCAGCAGCCCACGGGGGAGCTATAATTCACCCCTCCACTTT. Amino acid sequence: CASSPRGSYNSPLHF. The V gene is TRBV5-5, the J gene TRBJ1-6; D is perhaps TRBD1 (5 bases). Germline lookup yields CDR1 SGHKS and CDR2 YYEKEE (reference sequence). The CDR3 runs 15 residues. V was pared by 4 bases and J by 3 bases, with 11 bases between.

The chain recombines TRBV6-5 with TRBJ2-3; 7 positions match TRBD2. Germline V gene data show CDR1 as MNHEY and CDR2 as SVGAGI. CDR3 length: 13 residues. Unmatched junction bases numbered 2, after V lost 2 bases and J lost 6 bases. Here the CDR3 reads CASSYREGDTQYF. The CDR3 bases are TGTGCCAGCAGTTACAGGGAGGGGGATACGCAGTATTTT.

This clone has only one observation. The genes are TRBV13 and TRBJ2-7, with 7 bases fitting TRBD1. The germline CDR1 and CDR2 sequences are PRHDT and FYEKMQ (reference sequence). The V segment lost 5 bases and the J segment 4 bases; nucleotides outside the gene matches: 20. This CDR3 has 18 amino acids. The CDR3 DNA sequence: TGTGCCAGCAGCCCCCCGGGACAGACTTGGTTTGCGAGGTACGAGCAGTACTTC. This gives the protein CASSPPGQTWFARYEQYF. Based on the CDR3 plus reference TRBV13 and TRBJ2-7, the full variable domain is AAGVIQSPRHLIKEKRETATLKCYPIPRHDTVYWYQQGPGQDPQFLISFYEKMQSDKGSIPDRFSAQQFSDYHSELNMSSLELGDSALYFCASSPPGQTWFARYEQYFGPGTRLTVT.

The gene calls are TRBV6-6 and TRBJ2-5; 8 bases agree with TRBD2. CDR1 is MNHNY and CDR2 is SVGAGI in the germline V gene (reference sequence). The CDR3 sequence is 14 residues long. Losses at the gene ends were 6 bases for V and 1 base for J; bases not matched to a gene: 4. The CDR3 nucleotides are TGTGCCAGCAGAAAAGCGGGGGCCCAAGAGACCCAGTACTTC. Translated: CASRKAGAQETQYF.

The CDR3 sequence: CASRRGPGTNEKLFF. In DNA form, the CDR3 reads TGTGCCAGCAGGAGGGGGCCGGGAACTAATGAAAAACTGTTTTTT. V gene TRBV6-5 combines with J gene TRBJ1-4; 7 bases align to TRBD1. V was clipped by 6 bases and J by 1 base; unmatched bases: 5. There are 15 residues in the CDR3. CDR1 and CDR2 (germline): MNHEY, SVGAGI.

The genes are TRBV10-3 and TRBJ2-5, with D possibly being TRBD1 (5 bases). CDR3 length equals 14 residues. Germline CDR1 ENHRY, CDR2 SYGVKD. V dropped 2 bases and J dropped 5 bases, with 12 bases sitting between them. CDR3 DNA: TGTGCCATCAGTGAGACAGGCCTGGGTGAGACCCAGTACTTC. Its protein product is CAISETGLGETQYF.

J is TRBJ2-5 and V is TRBV6-5; D not certain. Germline V gene lookup returns CDR1 MNHEY and CDR2 SVGAGI. CDR3 length equals 15 residues. The ends were cut back, 7 bases at V and 4 bases at J, with 19 bases in the middle. CDR3 sequence reads: CASTASRSPRETQYF. CDR3 DNA sequence: TGTGCCAGCACCGCGTCTCGCTCCCCACGAGAGACCCAGTACTTC.

J is TRBJ1-1 and V is TRBV7-9; 7 bases line up with TRBD1. V dropped 5 bases and J dropped 2; count of bases not matched to a gene: 14. CDR1 is SEHNR and CDR2 is FQNEAQ in the germline V gene (reference sequence). The CDR3 runs 17 residues. CDR3 coding DNA: TGTGCCAGCAGCGACCCAGGGGGGACAGCGCCTAACACTGAAGCTTTCTTT. Translating gives CASSDPGGTAPNTEAFF.

This clone was counted once. The chain carries TRBV19 and TRBJ2-5; TRBD1 matches 9 bases. The CDR3 has 13 residues. V lost 3 bases to trimming and J lost 4 bases; unmatched junction nucleotides: 0. Germline CDR1 LNHDA, CDR2 SQIVND (reference sequence). Here the CDR3 reads CASSMDRGETQYF. CDR3 DNA: TGTGCCAGTAGTATGGACAGGGGAGAGACCCAGTACTTC.

This rearrangement joins TRBV10-1 to TRBJ2-3, with 8 positions matching TRBD2. V gave up 3 bases and J gave up 2 bases; unmatched junction bases: 16. This CDR3 is built from 19 residues. The germline V gene encodes CDR1 WNHNN and CDR2 SYGVQD (reference sequence). DNA of the CDR3: TGCGCCAGCAGTGATGCCGGGGTGGAGACTAGCGCTATCACAGATACGCAGTATTTT. Residues: CASSDAGVETSAITDTQYF.

The chain joins TRBV6-5 to TRBJ2-1; TRBD1 might be the D (5 bases). Germline CDR1 MNHEY, CDR2 SVGAGI. Trimming took off 4 bases at V and 7 bases at J, with 11 bases between the two ends. The CDR3 sequence is 13 residues long. In DNA form, the CDR3 reads TGTGCCAGCAGTTTCCAGGGTTGGAATGAGCAGTTCTTC. The encoded protein is CASSFQGWNEQFF.

V gene TRBV27 combines with J gene TRBJ2-1, with 13 positions matching TRBD2. The V gene end was trimmed by 6 bases and the J gene end by 12 bases; junction bases not matched to a gene: 8. Germline CDR1 reads MNHEY; CDR2 reads SMNVEV (reference sequence). The CDR3 contains 14 residues. This chain's CDR3 is CASSPRTSGGWQFF. CDR3 bases: TGTGCCAGCAGCCCTAGGACTAGCGGGGGTTGGCAGTTCTTC.

The chain combines TRBV7-8 with TRBJ1-4; D not resolved. The CDR3 runs to 15 residues. The germline V gene has CDR1 SGHVS and CDR2 FQNEAQ. V lost 5 bases, J lost 4 bases, and 14 bases lay in between. CDR3: CASSLDTDYNEKLFF. The CDR3 DNA reads TGTGCCAGCAGCCTAGACACAGACTATAATGAAAAACTGTTTTTT.

The chain links TRBV4-2 to TRBJ1-1; 8 nucleotides agree with TRBD1. V was clipped by 3 bases and J by 3 bases; unmatched bases: 0. This CDR3 is built from 13 residues. Germline V gene sequence: CDR1 LGHNA, CDR2 YNFKEQ. The chain's CDR3 is CASSQTGDTEAFF. The DNA of the CDR3 is TGTGCCAGCAGCCAGACAGGGGACACTGAAGCTTTCTTT.

The J gene is TRBJ1-1, the V gene TRBV7-2; D uncertain. The CDR3 is made up of 16 amino acids. The germline gives CDR1 SGHTA, CDR2 FQGNSA. V lost 5 bases, J lost 4 bases, and 20 bases lay in between. This chain's CDR3 is CASSPESAGLITEAFF. The CDR3 bases are TGTGCCAGCAGCCCCGAATCGGCAGGTTTGATCACTGAAGCTTTCTTT.

The chain couples TRBV5-1 to TRBJ2-1, with TRBD2 identical over 7 bases. CDR1 SGHRS and CDR2 YFSETQ come from the germline V gene. J gave up 10 bases and V 0 bases, and 7 bases lay outside the gene matches. The CDR3 is 14 residues long. In nucleotides, the CDR3 is TGCGCCAGCAGCTTGGAGCGGGGCCTAGGGGAGCAGTTCTTC. Protein sequence: CASSLERGLGEQFF.

The V and J genes are TRBV7-2 and TRBJ1-1, with D unclear. CDR3 size: 13 residues. Germline V gives CDR1 SGHTA, CDR2 FQGNSA. Trimming took off 3 bases at V and 1 base at J, with 6 bases between the two ends. CDR3 in amino acids: CASSFRSNTEAFF. The CDR3 region has the DNA TGTGCCAGCAGCTTCAGGTCGAACACTGAAGCTTTCTTT.

This clone has only a few counts. This chain uses TRBV7-9 with TRBJ1-1, with unresolved D. V was trimmed by 8 bases and J by 10 bases, leaving 14 bases between them. The CDR3 is 11 amino acids. From germline, CDR1 is SEHNR and CDR2 FQNEAQ (reference sequence). In nucleotides, the CDR3 is TGTGCCAGCTCCAACGATGTCAGAGCTTTCTTT. Translating gives CASSNDVRAFF.

This sequence joins TRBV12-3 or TRBV12-4 and TRBJ1-2; D might be TRBD1 (5 bases). V was clipped by 10 bases and J by 8 bases, with 14 bases between them. CDR3 length equals 11 residues. CDR3 loop: CAIPSSGGYTF. In DNA form, the CDR3 reads TGTGCCATCCCATCCTCAGGGGGCTACACCTTC.

The rearrangement links TRBV7-9 to TRBJ2-2, with unresolved D. From germline, CDR1 is SEHNR and CDR2 FQNEAQ (reference sequence). This CDR3 comprises 15 residues. Trimming pared 2 bases from V and 0 bases from J, leaving 7 bases between. CDR3 loop: CASSLRQANTGELFF. The CDR3 DNA is TGTGCCAGCAGCTTACGGCAGGCGAACACCGGGGAGCTGTTTTTT.

The chain uses TRBV7-2 and TRBJ2-1; 8 bases align to TRBD1. This CDR3 has 16 residues. The V gene's germline CDR1 is SGHTA and CDR2 FQGNSA. V was pared by 3 bases and J by 8 bases, with 12 bases of the junction left unmatched. The CDR3 loop is CASSFDGTGGVDEQFF. DNA of the CDR3: TGTGCCAGCAGCTTCGACGGGACAGGAGGTGTTGATGAGCAGTTCTTC.

The chain joins TRBV6-2 or TRBV6-3 to TRBJ1-6; D is unresolved. In germline, CDR1 is MNHEY, CDR2 SVGEGT. The length of the CDR3 is 15 residues. The V and J ends lost 6 bases and 4 bases respectively, with 13 bases between them. CDR3: CASSLGGQYNSPLHF. The CDR3, as DNA: TGTGCCAGCAGCTTGGGAGGGCAGTATAATTCACCCCTCCACTTT.

The chain links TRBV15 to TRBJ2-7, with TRBD2 identical over 7 bases. This CDR3 is 16 amino acids long. The germline V gene encodes CDR1 LNHNV and CDR2 YYDKDF (reference sequence). J lost 5 bases, V lost 5 bases, and 15 bases had no gene match. CDR3 nucleotides: TGTGCCACCAGCCCGAGTGAGGGCCGGGAGGATCACGAGCAGTACTTC. Translation gives CATSPSEGREDHEQYF.